This T cell receptor (beta chain) stems from a study of shared clonotypes between healthy human individuals. This clone was recorded a few times. The CDR3 contains 18 residues. Germline trimming cut 0 bases from V and 4 bases from J; bases unmatched to any gene: 4. Germline loops: CDR1 LGHNA, CDR2 YNFKEQ. Using immunoSEQ multiplex PCR, the repertoire was profiled, and TCRdb retains in-frame clones only, with some absent. The data hold 980,000 or so clones, with around 80% observed a single time. This clonotype originated in a man aged 18 to 35 in good health. The specimen sequenced was memory CD4+ T cells sorted from blood. Sample subset: CD45RA-negative fraction. The V call is TRBV4-2, the J call TRBJ2-1; 15 positions agree with TRBD2. CDR3 DNA sequence: TGTGCCAGCAGCCAAGAGGGGACTAGCGGGGGGATGTACAATGAGCAGTTCTTC. Encoded protein: CASSQEGTSGGMYNEQFF.